The 2 T cell receptor beta chains in this list originate from one sample, sequenced in a study of STAT5B mutations in CD4+ large granular lymphocyte leukemia. TCRdb keeps only in-frame clones here, not all; method: immunoSEQ multiplex PCR. The sample has around 32,000 clones; around 73% are singletons. The specimen was CD4+ T cells from blood buffy coats. The receptors here all came from a human donor in good health.

V is TRBV6-5 and J is TRBJ2-7; no definite D call. Trimming stripped 4 bases from V and 4 bases from J, with 14 bases between. This CDR3 has 14 residues. Germline V gene sequence: CDR1 MNHEY, CDR2 SVGAGI. CDR3 nucleotides: TGTGCCAGCAGTTCTACAGAGGCCGGTTACGAGCAGTACTTC. It codes for CASSSTEAGYEQYF.

The J gene is TRBJ2-1, the V gene TRBV13; no firm D call. V lost 0 bases and J lost 5, with 5 bases in between. The CDR3 sequence is 13 residues long. The V gene's germline CDR1 is PRHDT and CDR2 FYEKMQ (reference sequence). In DNA form, the CDR3 reads TGTGCCAGCAGCTTAGGTCGCAACAATGAGCAGTTCTTC. It yields the protein CASSLGRNNEQFF.